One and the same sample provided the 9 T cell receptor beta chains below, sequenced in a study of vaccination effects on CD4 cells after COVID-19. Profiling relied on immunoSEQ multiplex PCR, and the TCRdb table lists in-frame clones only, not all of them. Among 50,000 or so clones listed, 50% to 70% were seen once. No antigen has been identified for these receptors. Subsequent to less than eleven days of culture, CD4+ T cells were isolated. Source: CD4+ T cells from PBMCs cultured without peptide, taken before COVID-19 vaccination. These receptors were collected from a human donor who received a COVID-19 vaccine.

DNA of the CDR3: TGTGCCAGCAGGACCCTCGGGGCGGGGAATGAGCAGTTCTTC. Encoded protein: CASRTLGAGNEQFF. J is TRBJ2-1 and V is TRBV2, with TRBD2 as a possible D gene (6 bases). V was cut by 6 bases and J by 7 bases, with 16 bases left in between. Germline CDR1 and CDR2: SNHLY and FYNNEI. There are 14 residues in the CDR3.

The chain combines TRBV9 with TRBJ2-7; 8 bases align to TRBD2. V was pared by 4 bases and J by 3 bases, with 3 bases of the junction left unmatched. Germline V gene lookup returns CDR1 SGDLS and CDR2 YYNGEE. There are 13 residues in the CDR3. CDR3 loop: CASSLGTSYEQYF. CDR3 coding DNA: TGTGCCAGCAGCCTAGGGACTAGCTACGAGCAGTACTTC.

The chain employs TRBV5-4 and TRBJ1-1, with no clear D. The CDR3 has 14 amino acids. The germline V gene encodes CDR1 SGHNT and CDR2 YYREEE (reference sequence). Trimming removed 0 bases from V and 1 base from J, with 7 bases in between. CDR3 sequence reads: CASSLAASNTEAFF. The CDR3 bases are TGTGCCAGCAGCTTGGCAGCCTCGAACACTGAAGCTTTCTTT. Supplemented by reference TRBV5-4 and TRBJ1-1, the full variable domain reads ETGVTQSPTHLIKTRGQQVTLRCSSQSGHNTVSWYQQALGQGPQFIFQYYREEENGRGNFPPRFSGLQFPNYSSELNVNALELDDSALYLCASSLAASNTEAFFGQGTRLTVV.

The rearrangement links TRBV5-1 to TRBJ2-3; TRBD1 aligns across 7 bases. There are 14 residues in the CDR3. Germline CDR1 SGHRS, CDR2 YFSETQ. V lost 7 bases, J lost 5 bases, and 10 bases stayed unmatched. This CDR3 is CASAVQGVEDTQYF. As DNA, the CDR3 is TGCGCCAGCGCAGTTCAGGGGGTTGAAGATACGCAGTATTTT.

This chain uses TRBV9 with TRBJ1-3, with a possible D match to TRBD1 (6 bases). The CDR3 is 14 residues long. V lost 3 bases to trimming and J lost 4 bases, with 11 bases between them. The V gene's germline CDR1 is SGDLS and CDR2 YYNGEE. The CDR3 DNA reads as TGTGCCAGCAGCGCAGGGGTTTCCGGAAACACCATATATTTT. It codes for CASSAGVSGNTIYF.

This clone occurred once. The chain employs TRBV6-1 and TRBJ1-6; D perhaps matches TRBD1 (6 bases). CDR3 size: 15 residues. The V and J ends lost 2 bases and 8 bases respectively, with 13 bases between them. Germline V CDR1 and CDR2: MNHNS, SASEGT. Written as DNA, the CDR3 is TGTGCCAGCAGTGAAAGTACGGGGGCGGATTCACCCCTCCACTTT. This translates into CASSESTGADSPLHF.

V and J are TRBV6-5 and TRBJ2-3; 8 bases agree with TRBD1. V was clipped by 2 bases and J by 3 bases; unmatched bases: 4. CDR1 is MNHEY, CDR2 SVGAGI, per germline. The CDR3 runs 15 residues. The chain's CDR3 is CASSYQGALTDTQYF. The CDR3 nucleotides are TGTGCCAGCAGTTACCAGGGGGCCCTGACAGATACGCAGTATTTT.

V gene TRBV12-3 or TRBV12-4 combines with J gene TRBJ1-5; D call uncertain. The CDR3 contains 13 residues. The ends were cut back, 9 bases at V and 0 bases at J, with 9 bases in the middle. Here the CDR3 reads CASVVYSNQPQHF. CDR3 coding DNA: TGTGCCAGTGTGGTCTATAGCAATCAGCCCCAGCATTTT.

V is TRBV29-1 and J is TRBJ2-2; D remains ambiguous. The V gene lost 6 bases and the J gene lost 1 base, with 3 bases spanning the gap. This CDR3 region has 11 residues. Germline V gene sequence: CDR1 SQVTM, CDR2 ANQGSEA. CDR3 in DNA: TGCAGCGTGGTGAACACCGGGGAGCTGTTTTTT. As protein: CSVVNTGELFF.